Following are 21 T cell receptor beta chains from one sample sequenced in a study of technical replicates of blood from a handful of donors. TCRdb's table, derived via immunoSEQ multiplex PCR, lists solely in-frame clones and lacks some. The repertoire has approximately 70,000 clones, roughly 89% of them found once; the top ten carry less than 0.4%. The sample taken for sequencing was T cells isolated from PBMCs. The receptors were gathered from a human donor in good health. Some clones in this sample may be carry-over from other donors' samples.

The V call is TRBV6-1, the J call TRBJ2-1; 8 positions agree with TRBD2. CDR1 MNHNS and CDR2 SASEGT come from the germline V gene. The trim removed 3 bases at V and 10 bases at J, leaving 11 bases unmatched. The CDR3 runs to 15 residues. The CDR3, as DNA: TGTGCCAGCAGTGAGGGGCTAGCGGGTGGCGGGGAGCAGTTCTTC. This encodes CASSEGLAGGGEQFF.

On this clone: The junction departs from germline at one end; a sequencing error may be responsible. The chain has TRBV29-1 and TRBJ2-1; a weak D match, TRBD2 (6 bases). Per germline, CDR1 SQVTM and CDR2 ANQGSEA. The CDR3 is 12 amino acids. CDR3 DNA sequence: TGCAGCGTTGTATTCGGAGGGCATGAGCAGCTCTTC. Its translation: CSVVFGGHEQLF.

J is TRBJ1-5 and V is TRBV10-3; D is possibly TRBD1 (6 bases). This CDR3 is 14 amino acids long. Trimming pared 8 bases from V and 1 base from J, leaving 12 bases between. The germline V gene has CDR1 ENHRY and CDR2 SYGVKD. The CDR3 loop is CAIGAGESNQPQHF. The CDR3 DNA follows: TGTGCCATCGGCGCAGGGGAAAGCAATCAGCCCCAGCATTTT.

CDR3 coding DNA: TGTGCCTGGACCCCGGGGGTTCGTTCACCCCTCCACTTT. Encoded protein: CAWTPGVRSPLHF. The chain joins TRBV30 to TRBJ1-6; D might be TRBD1 (5 bases). Germline CDR1 and CDR2: GTSNPN and SVGIG (reference sequence). The V and J ends lost 4 bases and 9 bases respectively, with 13 bases between them. The CDR3 has 13 amino acids.

This chain links TRBV6-6 with TRBJ1-5; D is perhaps TRBD1 (5 bases). CDR1 is MNHNY and CDR2 is SVGAGI in the germline V gene (reference sequence). V was clipped by 2 bases and J by 6 bases, with 8 bases between them. This CDR3 has 13 residues. CDR3 coding DNA: TGTGCCAGCAGTTACGGGGGAGGTCAGCCCCAGCATTTT. It yields the protein CASSYGGGQPQHF.

The rearrangement uses TRBV4-1 and TRBJ2-1, with 13 bases that match TRBD2. The CDR3 totals 16 residues. V trimming: 2 bases; J trimming: 7 bases; junction bases outside the gene matches: 5. From germline, CDR1 is MGHRA and CDR2 YSYEKL. The CDR3 DNA is TGCGCCAGCAGCCAACCGGGACTAGCGGGAAGGAATGAGCAGTTCTTC. Translation: CASSQPGLAGRNEQFF.

The CDR3 nucleotides are TGCAGCGTTGAGGCAGGGATTTCCTATGGCTACACCTTC. It codes for CSVEAGISYGYTF. This chain uses TRBV29-1 with TRBJ1-2; tentatively, D is TRBD1 (5 bases). Germline V gives CDR1 SQVTM, CDR2 ANQGSEA. The CDR3 has 13 residues. V was trimmed by 3 bases and J by 4 bases, leaving 12 bases between them.

The chain links TRBV27 to TRBJ2-7; 7 bases map to TRBD1. Germline CDR1 MNHEY, CDR2 SMNVEV (reference sequence). This CDR3 is built from 15 residues. J was trimmed by 4 bases and V by 3 bases; bases with no gene match: 9. CDR3 sequence reads: CASSFRTGNQYEQYF. The DNA of the CDR3 is TGTGCCAGCAGTTTCCGGACAGGTAACCAGTACGAGCAGTACTTC.

A single count supports this clone. The chain joins TRBV5-1 to TRBJ2-6; 8 bases align to TRBD2. Trimming cost V 6 bases and J 0 bases; bases outside gene matches: 5. The CDR3 contains 16 residues. Germline V CDR1 and CDR2: SGHRS, YFSETQ. The CDR3 protein is CASTSGYHSGANVLTF. DNA for the CDR3: TGCGCCAGCACTAGCGGGTACCACTCTGGGGCCAACGTCCTGACTTTC. The entire variable domain, with the rest obtained from reference TRBV5-1 and TRBJ2-6, is as follows: KAGVTQTPRYLIKTRGQQVTLSCSPISGHRSVSWYQQTPGQGLQFLFEYFSETQRNKGNFPGRFSGRQFSNSRSEMNVSTLELGDSALYLCASTSGYHSGANVLTFGAGSRLTVL.

J is TRBJ1-2 and V is TRBV19, with D uncertain. Trimming removed 7 bases at V and 3 bases at J, with 12 bases between. The CDR3 is 13 residues long. CDR1 and CDR2 from the germline V gene are LNHDA and SQIVND (reference sequence). The CDR3 DNA is TGTGCCAGTATCAATGAGGCCCACTATGGCTACACCTTC. Encoded protein: CASINEAHYGYTF.

The chain's CDR3 is CASSSTGTSRETGELFF. The CDR3 nucleotides are TGTGCCAGCAGCTCTACTGGGACTAGCCGGGAGACCGGGGAGCTGTTTTTT. The rearrangement uses TRBV5-4 and TRBJ2-2; 9 positions match TRBD2. V shed 3 bases and J 5 bases; nucleotides not matched to a gene: 11. This CDR3 region has 17 residues. Germline V gene lookup returns CDR1 SGHNT and CDR2 YYREEE (reference sequence).

This clone has a single count. The chain has TRBV7-9 and TRBJ2-1; TRBD2 matches 11 bases. CDR1 and CDR2 from the germline V gene are SEHNR and FQNEAQ (reference sequence). Losses at the gene ends were 5 bases for V and 3 bases for J; bases not matched to a gene: 3. The CDR3 contains 15 residues. The chain's CDR3 is CASSPTSGGYNEQFF. Written as DNA, the CDR3 is TGTGCCAGCAGCCCAACTAGCGGGGGCTACAATGAGCAGTTCTTC.

The chain employs TRBV9 and TRBJ2-3, with 11 bases identical to TRBD2. This CDR3 comprises 16 residues. Germline CDR1 is SGDLS and CDR2 is YYNGEE. Trimming cost V 4 bases and J 1 base; bases outside gene matches: 5. The DNA of the CDR3 is TGTGCCAGCAGCTTAATGACTAGCGGGGGCACAGATACGCAGTATTTT. The encoded protein is CASSLMTSGGTDTQYF.

This clone was counted once. This chain links TRBV10-3 with TRBJ2-1; TRBD2 matches at 11 bases. This CDR3 is built from 15 residues. Germline V lookup: CDR1 ENHRY, CDR2 SYGVKD. The V and J ends lost 6 bases and 6 bases, in that order; junction bases with no gene match: 7. This CDR3 reads CAISLNSGGANEQFF. CDR3 coding DNA: TGTGCCATCAGCTTAAATAGCGGGGGGGCCAATGAGCAGTTCTTC.

This clone was seen a single time. The chain carries TRBV5-5 and TRBJ1-2; D uncertain. Germline loops: CDR1 SGHKS, CDR2 YYEKEE (reference sequence). The CDR3 runs to 16 residues. The V gene lost 0 bases and the J gene lost 6 bases, with 18 bases spanning the gap. CDR3 in amino acids: CASSLAPSPRSDGYTF. The CDR3, as DNA: TGTGCCAGCAGCTTGGCTCCTTCCCCCCGTTCCGATGGCTACACCTTC.

This sequence joins TRBV7-8 and TRBJ1-5; 8 nucleotides align to TRBD1. Germline values: CDR1 SGHVS, CDR2 FQNEAQ. V lost 8 bases and J lost 6; bases outside the gene matches: 21. This CDR3 spans 18 amino acids. The CDR3 spells CASDIRQGLKGSSQPQHF. The CDR3, as DNA: TGTGCCAGCGATATTAGACAGGGGCTCAAGGGAAGTAGTCAGCCCCAGCATTTT.

The chain links TRBV28 to TRBJ2-3; 9 nucleotides agree with TRBD2. The CDR3 is 15 amino acids. The junction had 9 bases not matched to a gene; V was cut back by 3 bases and J by 8 bases. The germline V gene has CDR1 MDHEN and CDR2 SYDVKM. CDR3 sequence reads: CASSLWAGGPGTQYF. The CDR3 nucleotides are TGTGCCAGCAGTTTGTGGGCGGGAGGGCCCGGTACGCAGTATTTT. Full variable domain (remainder filled in from reference TRBV28 and TRBJ2-3): DVKVTQSSRYLVKRTGEKVFLECVQDMDHENMFWYRQDPGLGLRLIYFSYDVKMKEKGDIPEGYSVSREKKERFSLILESASTNQTSMYLCASSLWAGGPGTQYFGPGTRLTVL.

J is TRBJ2-2 and V is TRBV4-1; D might be TRBD2 (5 bases). Germline V lookup: CDR1 MGHRA, CDR2 YSYEKL. This CDR3 comprises 17 residues. Trimming removed 4 bases at V and 1 base at J, with 16 bases between. CDR3 protein: CASSPERVWGNTGELFF. The CDR3 bases are TGCGCCAGCAGCCCGGAGAGGGTTTGGGGGAACACCGGGGAGCTGTTTTTT.

The chain couples TRBV7-2 to TRBJ2-7; no firm D call. The ends were cut back, 8 bases at V and 2 bases at J, with 10 bases in the middle. Germline V CDR1 and CDR2: SGHTA, FQGNSA. CDR3 length: 12 amino acids. CDR3 residues: CASGTAAYEQYF. The CDR3 nucleotides read TGTGCCAGCGGAACGGCGGCCTACGAGCAGTACTTC.

The chain couples TRBV10-2 to TRBJ1-2; a possible D gene is TRBD1 (6 bases). Germline lookup yields CDR1 WSHSY and CDR2 SAAADI. The CDR3 spans 14 residues. Trimming pared 7 bases from V and 5 bases from J, leaving 17 bases between. CDR3 in DNA: TGCGCCAGCACCCTCAGGGGTATGAATTATGGCTACACCTTC. Translated, it gives CASTLRGMNYGYTF.

The chain has TRBV11-2 and TRBJ2-5; D is uncertain. Germline V lookup: CDR1 SGHAT, CDR2 FQNNGV. The CDR3 length is 12 residues. V dropped 2 bases and J dropped 5 bases, with 6 bases sitting between them. CDR3: CASSLTRETQYF. The DNA for the CDR3 is TGTGCCAGCAGCTTAACTCGCGAGACCCAGTACTTC.